This T cell receptor (beta chain) originates from a study of CD8 T cells in Susac syndrome. Sequencing of TCR beta was performed on blood CD8+ T cells and on blood CD4+ T cells. The controls were healthy donors who were matched for age and sex. Germline loops: CDR1 MDHEN, CDR2 SYDVKM. CDR3 length: 16 amino acids. V lost 6 bases, J lost 0 bases, and 17 bases lay in between. Random hexamers served to reverse transcribe roughly 0.45 to 1 ug RNA. By means of immunoSEQ multiplex PCR, TCR beta CDR3 spanning 54 Vbeta and 13 Jbeta underwent amplification. From the immunoSEQ multiplex PCR reads, TCRdb called clonotypes with MiXCR, one entry per CDR3 protein. The data contain approximately 170,000 distinct CDR3 sequences, about 91% of them singletons.

The chain employs TRBV28 and TRBJ1-1; D is uncertain. This clonotype originated in a human donor in good health. Material: CD4+ T cells from PBMCs. CDR3 in DNA: TGTGCCAGCAGCTCATTAGGGAGAAACATGAACACTGAAGCTTTCTTT. Encoded protein: CASSSLGRNMNTEAFF.